This T cell receptor beta chain was recorded in a study of shared T cell receptors in the human thymus. Method: immunoSEQ multiplex PCR; TCRdb's copy keeps in-frame clones and lacks some. The repertoire includes approximately 660,000 clones, 70% to 90% of them detected once, and 0.01% sits in the top ten. V lost 3 bases to trimming and J lost 4 bases, with 14 bases between them. Germline V lookup: CDR1 SGHRS, CDR2 YFSETQ. CDR3 size: 15 residues. The same specimen was also included in a second study, on human thymus T cells. That work adds: Thymic samples were excised during corrective heart operations.

The rearrangement links TRBV5-1 to TRBJ2-1; possibly TRBD2 for D (6 bases). The receptor comes from a boy under two years old with a congenital heart defect. Sequencing used thymocytes. The CDR3 loop reads CASSSWEEDYNEQFF. The CDR3 bases are TGCGCCAGCAGCTCGTGGGAGGAGGATTACAATGAGCAGTTCTTC.